These T cell receptor beta chains were read from a single sample in a study of blood T cell repertoires in COVID-19. The assay was immunoSEQ multiplex PCR, and TCRdb's table has in-frame clones only and misses some. The data contain more than 85,000 clones, 91% of them singletons. Sequencing was done on a sample of peripheral blood. The receptors were sampled from a man between 18 and 35 years old with acute or convalescent COVID-19. Both conserved end residues are part of each CDR3. D genes are given only for firm matches. Part of the rows lack a size; the others show once, few, many or a class for expanded clones.

TRBJ1-2,.,.,TRBV14,TGTGCCAGCAGCCAAGGCCTAAGTAAGGGGGACTATGGCTACACCTTC,CASSQGLSKGDYGYTF
TRBJ1-1,once,.,TRBV30,TGTGCCTGGGGGCGAGTTGGCACTGAAGCTTTCTTT,CAWGRVGTEAFF
TRBJ2-3,.,TRBD2,TRBV6-5,TGTGCCAGCAGTTACCAGACTAGCGGGGGGACAGATACGCAGTATTTT,CASSYQTSGGTDTQYF
TRBJ2-5,.,.,TRBV27,TGTGCCAGCACCGACGGCGGGGAGACCCAGTACTTC,CASTDGGETQYF
TRBJ2-5,.,.,TRBV24-1,TGTGCCACCAGTGACCCGAGGAACCAAGAGACCCAGTACTTC,CATSDPRNQETQYF
TRBJ1-2,once,.,TRBV27,TGTGCCAGCAGTTTATTTTCCAGGGGAGCAAAAGACTACACCTTC,CASSLFSRGAKDYTF
TRBJ1-1,.,.,TRBV19,TGTGCCAGTACCGACATTGGGCGGAACACTGAAGCTTTCTTT,CASTDIGRNTEAFF
TRBJ1-5,.,.,TRBV18,TGTGCCAGCTCACCCCCGGGGGGGGGCAATCAGCCCCAGCATTTT,CASSPPGGGNQPQHF
TRBJ1-4,once,.,TRBV21-1,TGTGCCAGCAGCAAATTTAGGGACAGAGGACTACTTGCAACTAATGAAAAACTGTTTTTT,CASSKFRDRGLLATNEKLFF
TRBJ1-2,.,.,TRBV11-2,TGTGCCAGCAGCTTAGCCGTGAGCAGGGCCTTC,CASSLAVSRAF
TRBJ1-2,once,.,TRBV10-3,TGTGCCATCAGTGAAATTGAGGGCTACACCTTC,CAISEIEGYTF
TRBJ1-6,few,TRBD1,TRBV5-6,TGTGCCAGCAGCTTTTACAGGGGCTCATCACCCCTCCACTTT,CASSFYRGSSPLHF
TRBJ2-7,few,TRBD1,TRBV7-9,TGTGCCAGCAGCCAGGGGACAGTCTCCTACGAGCAGTACTTC,CASSQGTVSYEQYF
TRBJ1-2,.,.,TRBV5-1,TGCGCCAGCAGCTTGGTAGGCTCGAAGCGGGCCTATGGCTACACCTTC,CASSLVGSKRAYGYTF
TRBJ1-1,once,.,TRBV18,TGTGCCAGCTCACGAGGTAGCAAAAGATGGAACACTGAAGCTTTCTTT,CASSRGSKRWNTEAFF
TRBJ1-1,.,.,TRBV6-5,TGTGCCAGCGGGGAGGTCGGCGATTGGACTGAAGCTTTCTTT,CASGEVGDWTEAFF
TRBJ1-2,.,.,TRBV4-1,TGCGCCAGCAGCCAAGATAGTGACAGATCCCTTACCGACTATGGCTACACCTTC,CASSQDSDRSLTDYGYTF
TRBJ2-1,.,TRBD1,TRBV7-2,TGTGCCAGCAGCCGCACAGGGGGTCAGAATTATAATGAGCAGTTCTTC,CASSRTGGQNYNEQFF
TRBJ1-1,once,TRBD1,TRBV6-5,TGTGCCAGCAGTTACGGGGGCGGACAGGTTGAGGTAGAAGCTTTCTTT,CASSYGGGQVEVEAFF
TRBJ2-5,.,TRBD1,TRBV12-5,TGTGCTAGTGGGCAGGGACAGGGTAAAGCGACCCAGTACTTC,CASGQGQGKATQYF
TRBJ1-3,.,.,TRBV25-1,TGTGCCAGCAGTGACTCAAGAAGAGATTTCACTGGAAACACCATATATTTT,CASSDSRRDFTGNTIYF
TRBJ2-2,once,TRBD2,TRBV9,TGTGCCAGCAGCGTAGGACTAGCGGGGGGCACCGGGGAGCTGTTTTTT,CASSVGLAGGTGELFF
TRBJ2-1,.,TRBD2,TRBV6-2/TRBV6-3,TGTGCCAGCAGCCAAATGAGCGGGGAAAGCTCCTACAATGAGCAGTTCTTC,CASSQMSGESSYNEQFF
TRBJ1-2,.,TRBD1,TRBV5-1,TGCGCCAGCAGCTCACAGGGGAACTATGGCTACACCTTC,CASSSQGNYGYTF
TRBJ1-4,.,TRBD1,TRBV18,TGTGCCAGCTCACCAAAGAACAGGGGAAATGAAAAACTGTTTTTT,CASSPKNRGNEKLFF
TRBJ1-1,few,.,TRBV7-2,TGTGCCAGCAGCTATACAGGGAACACTGAAGCTTTCTTT,CASSYTGNTEAFF
TRBJ1-4,.,.,TRBV9,TGTGCCAGCAGCCTCCGGGGGGTTTGGGATGAAAAACTGTTTTTT,CASSLRGVWDEKLFF
TRBJ1-2,.,.,TRBV6-1,TGTGCCAGCAGTGATTTGGGAGGGCTTAACTATGGCTACACCTTC,CASSDLGGLNYGYTF
TRBJ2-5,.,TRBD1,TRBV20-1,TGCAGTGCTAGTACAGGGGGCGTAGAGACCCAGTACTTC,CSASTGGVETQYF
TRBJ1-1,.,.,TRBV7-2,TGTGCCAGCAGCCCGAAAGCAGGCGCTGAAGCTTTCTTT,CASSPKAGAEAFF
TRBJ2-1,.,.,TRBV29-1,TGCAGCGTTCGGAGCTCCTACAATGAGCAGTTCTTC,CSVRSSYNEQFF
TRBJ2-5,.,.,TRBV3-1/TRBV3-2,TGTGCCTGCAACTCGATGGGGAAAAGCGGACAAGAGACCCAGTACTTC,CACNSMGKSGQETQYF
TRBJ2-1,once,TRBD2,TRBV6-4,TGTGCCAGCAGTCCCCTAGCGGGAGAGAACAATGAGCAGTTCTTC,CASSPLAGENNEQFF
TRBJ1-2,.,TRBD1,TRBV6-5,TGTGCCAGCAGTCCCAGGGTCAGGGGGCTAGATGGCTACACCTTC,CASSPRVRGLDGYTF
TRBJ2-1,.,TRBD2,TRBV2,TGTGCCAGCAGCTCCCCGGGACTAGCATCCAATGAGCAGTTCTTC,CASSSPGLASNEQFF
TRBJ1-2,.,.,TRBV30,TGTGCCTGGAGTGTTTCGGGGATGAACTATGGCTACACCTTC,CAWSVSGMNYGYTF
TRBJ2-1,once,TRBD1,TRBV9,TGTGCCAGCAGCGTAGCTCCAGGACAGGCCGATGAGCAGTTCTTC,CASSVAPGQADEQFF
TRBJ1-5,.,.,TRBV6-6,TGTGCCAGCAGCTCGTGGGCCAGCAATCAGCCCCAGCATTTT,CASSSWASNQPQHF
TRBJ2-1,.,TRBD2,TRBV25-1,TGTGCCAGCAGTCTAGCGGGTGGATCCAGCAATGAGCAGTTCTTC,CASSLAGGSSNEQFF
TRBJ1-6,once,.,TRBV10-1,TGCGCCAGCAGTGTCGGGAATTCACCCCTCCACTTT,CASSVGNSPLHF
TRBJ1-5,.,TRBD1,TRBV5-5,TGTGCCAGCAGCCGGGGGACAGAAGATAGCAATCAGCCCCAGCATTTT,CASSRGTEDSNQPQHF
TRBJ2-5,once,.,TRBV27,TGTGCCAGCAGTTTATCGTGGACACGCCAAGAGACCCAGTACTTC,CASSLSWTRQETQYF
TRBJ1-6,.,.,TRBV27,TGTGCCAGCAGTCCCACCTTTGGGGGGATTGGCTCACCCCTCCACTTT,CASSPTFGGIGSPLHF
TRBJ1-1,.,.,TRBV3-1/TRBV3-2,TGTGCCAGCGGTTACGGGATTATGAACACTGAAGCTTTCTTT,CASGYGIMNTEAFF
TRBJ1-2,few,TRBD1,TRBV5-6,TGTGCCAGCAGCCCAGGCGAAACAGGGGGCGCAGATGGCTACACCTTC,CASSPGETGGADGYTF
TRBJ1-5,.,TRBD1,TRBV12-3/TRBV12-4,TGTGCCAGCAGTAGACAGGGGAGTCAGCCCCAGCATTTT,CASSRQGSQPQHF
TRBJ1-4,.,.,TRBV5-1,TGCGCCAGCAGCCGTAGCCCAACAGGAGGGACTAATGAAAAACTGTTTTTT,CASSRSPTGGTNEKLFF